A selection of T cell receptor beta chains follows, all from one sample in a study of beta chain features in type 1 diabetes. The data were produced by immunoSEQ multiplex PCR, yet TCRdb's version contains in-frame clones alone and is incomplete. The sample carries 200,000 to 250,000 clones, around 9.9% recorded once. Sample: central memory CD4+ T cells from blood. The receptor set was obtained from a man between 18 and 35 years old in good health. CDR3s include the opening cysteine and the closing phenylalanine or tryptophan. A D gene is named only where the DNA matches it firmly. Size values are once, few and many counts, or a class for expanded clones, and some rows have none.

d_call,v_call,j_call,clone_size,cdr3_nt,cdr3_aa
TRBD2,TRBV7-9,TRBJ2-7,NA,TGTGCCAGCAGCTACCCGACTAGCGGGATCTACGAGCAGTACTTC,CASSYPTSGIYEQYF
TRBD1,TRBV18,TRBJ2-7,NA,TGTGCCAGCTCACCGGGGACAGGGACCCGGAACGAGCAGTACTTC,CASSPGTGTRNEQYF
NA,TRBV2,TRBJ2-7,NA,TGTGCCAGCAGTGTGGCAGAATCCAACGAGCAGTACTTC,CASSVAESNEQYF
NA,TRBV5-1,TRBJ2-1,NA,TGCGCCAGCAGCCCACCGGGCTACAATGAGCAGTTCTTC,CASSPPGYNEQFF
NA,TRBV7-2,TRBJ2-4,few,TGTGCCAGCAGCTTAGCGACAGCAGCCAAAAACATTCAGTACTTC,CASSLATAAKNIQYF
NA,TRBV21-1,TRBJ2-1,few,TGTGCCAGCAGCTCAAATCCAGGGCGCTCCTACAATGAGCAGTTCTTC,CASSSNPGRSYNEQFF
NA,TRBV7-8,TRBJ1-6,few,TGTGCCAGCAGCGTCTCTGCCGGGATCGTTGCTTCACCCCTCCACTTT,CASSVSAGIVASPLHF
NA,TRBV18,TRBJ2-2,few,TGTGCCAGCTCCCACTCAAACACCGGGGAGCTGTTTTTT,CASSHSNTGELFF
TRBD2,TRBV4-3,TRBJ2-3,NA,TGCGCCAGCAGCCCTGGGACTAGCGGGAGGCCTAGGACAGATACGCAGTATTTT,CASSPGTSGRPRTDTQYF
NA,TRBV5-1,TRBJ2-1,few,TGCGCCAGCAGCCAGGGTGGGTTCTCCTACAATGAGCAGTTCTTC,CASSQGGFSYNEQFF
NA,TRBV6-6,TRBJ2-3,few,TGTGCCAGCAGTGACAGGATGGATACGCAGTATTTT,CASSDRMDTQYF
TRBD2,TRBV28,TRBJ2-1,NA,TGTGCCAGCAGTCTGGGACTAGCGGGATTCGGAGAGCAGTTCTTC,CASSLGLAGFGEQFF
NA,TRBV15,TRBJ1-1,few,TGTGCCACCAGCAGAGATTCGATAATGAACACTGAAGCTTTCTTT,CATSRDSIMNTEAFF
TRBD2,TRBV5-1,TRBJ2-5,NA,TGCGCCAGCAGCTACCTAGCGGGAGGGGGAGAGACCCAGTACTTC,CASSYLAGGGETQYF
NA,TRBV4-1,TRBJ1-1,NA,TGTGCCAGCAGCCCCAAATCGGGGCAGGGGAACACTGAAGCTTTCTTT,CASSPKSGQGNTEAFF
TRBD2,TRBV30,TRBJ2-7,few,TGTGCCTGGACCACAACTAGCGTGTCCCACGAGCAGTACTTC,CAWTTTSVSHEQYF
NA,TRBV9,TRBJ1-2,many,TGTGCCAGCAGCGCGGACGGATTTTATGGCTACACCTTC,CASSADGFYGYTF
NA,TRBV30,TRBJ2-7,NA,TGTGCCTGGAGGGTACTGGCCCAGGTGAGCGAGCAGTACTTC,CAWRVLAQVSEQYF
TRBD2,TRBV7-2,TRBJ2-3,few,TGTGCCAGCAGCTTCCGACTAGCGGGAGATACGCAGTATTTT,CASSFRLAGDTQYF
NA,TRBV29-1,TRBJ1-5,NA,TGCAGCGTTGGGGACGGGATTCTCGGCAATCAGCCCCAGCATTTT,CSVGDGILGNQPQHF
NA,TRBV29-1,TRBJ2-3,NA,TGCAGCGAAGTGGGGGGCCGCACAGATACGCAGTATTTT,CSEVGGRTDTQYF
NA,TRBV5-4,TRBJ2-2,many,TGTGCCAGCAGCCCCGGGGGCGTGAACACCGGGGAGCTGTTTTTT,CASSPGGVNTGELFF
NA,TRBV14,TRBJ2-5,few,TGTGCCAGCAGCCGAAATTCAGGGGCCCAAGAGACCCAGTACTTC,CASSRNSGAQETQYF
NA,TRBV5-6,TRBJ1-2,NA,TGTGCCAGCAGCACTGGGGCAGGGGATAAGGCGTACGGCTACACCTTC,CASSTGAGDKAYGYTF
NA,TRBV30,TRBJ2-7,NA,TGTGCCTGGATGAAGAGCTCCTACGAGCAGTACTTC,CAWMKSSYEQYF
NA,TRBV30,TRBJ2-3,NA,TGTGCCTGGAGGCCGGGGAGTGGCACAGATACGCAGTATTTT,CAWRPGSGTDTQYF
NA,TRBV10-3,TRBJ1-1,few,TGTGCCATCAGGGAAGCCGGGACGTATGGGACTGAAGCTTTCTTT,CAIREAGTYGTEAFF
NA,TRBV6-1,TRBJ2-5,NA,TGTGCCAGCAGTCCCACCAGTAGCCGGGAGACCCAGTACTTC,CASSPTSSRETQYF
NA,TRBV6-5,TRBJ2-1,NA,TGTGCCAGCAGTACCGCCGGGGCCTACAATGAGCAGTTCTTC,CASSTAGAYNEQFF
NA,TRBV5-1,TRBJ2-1,few,TGCGCCAGCAGCTCGGGGACCAAGAATGAGCAGTTCTTC,CASSSGTKNEQFF
NA,TRBV4-1,TRBJ2-1,few,TGCGCCAGCAGCCAAGGTAGCGGCGTCTACAATGAGCAGTTCTTC,CASSQGSGVYNEQFF
TRBD1,TRBV2,TRBJ2-7,NA,TGTGCCAGCAGTGAACAGGGGGTTGGCTACGAGCAGTACTTC,CASSEQGVGYEQYF
NA,TRBV27,TRBJ1-2,few,TGTGCCAGCAGTTTTATAGTAAGGCAGGGGTCAATCTATGGCTACACCTTC,CASSFIVRQGSIYGYTF
NA,TRBV5-1,TRBJ1-1,NA,TGCGCCAGTCGCCCGACCGTGAACACTGAAGCTTTCTTT,CASRPTVNTEAFF
TRBD2,TRBV9,TRBJ2-5,NA,TGTGCCAGCAGCGTTGGACTAGCGCAAGAGACCCAGTACTTC,CASSVGLAQETQYF
NA,TRBV30,TRBJ1-1,NA,TGTGCCTGGAGTGTAAAAAGGGGCACTGAAGCTTTCTTT,CAWSVKRGTEAFF
NA,TRBV29-1,TRBJ2-1,NA,TGCAGCGTCACCCCCAGGGTAGGCTCCTACAATGAGCAGTTCTTC,CSVTPRVGSYNEQFF
TRBD2,TRBV9,TRBJ2-1,few,TGTGCCAGCAGCGTAGGTCTAGCGGTGCACAATGAGCAGTTCTTC,CASSVGLAVHNEQFF
TRBD2,TRBV6-4,TRBJ2-1,NA,TGTGCCAGCAGTGGTGCGGGAGGGTTCAATGAGCAGTTCTTC,CASSGAGGFNEQFF
TRBD1,TRBV4-2,TRBJ1-1,NA,TGTGCCAGCAGCCGAGGCATTCAGGGACAGGCAAACACTGAAGCTTTCTTT,CASSRGIQGQANTEAFF
NA,TRBV27,TRBJ2-7,few,TGTGCCAGCAGTTTTCGGGACACCTCCTACGAGCAGTACTTC,CASSFRDTSYEQYF
NA,TRBV7-3,TRBJ2-5,NA,TGTGCCAGCAGCTACGGGCAGGGAGAGACCCAGTACTTC,CASSYGQGETQYF
NA,TRBV30,TRBJ2-3,few,TGTGCCTGGGGGTTGACAGGACACACAGATACGCAGTATTTT,CAWGLTGHTDTQYF
NA,TRBV7-9,TRBJ2-5,few,TGTGCCAGCAGCTTAGTATACCAGAGACAGGAAGAGACCCAGTACTTC,CASSLVYQRQEETQYF
TRBD2,TRBV5-4,TRBJ2-1,many,TGTGCCAGCAGCTTGCCGCTAGCGGGAGTGAATGAGCAGTTCTTC,CASSLPLAGVNEQFF
NA,TRBV30,TRBJ1-3,NA,TGTGCCTGGAGTAAGGGACGCACAAGCTCTGGAAACACCATATATTTT,CAWSKGRTSSGNTIYF
NA,TRBV4-3,TRBJ2-6,NA,TGCGCCAGCAGCCAGACATGGGCAGGGGCCAACGTCCTGACTTTC,CASSQTWAGANVLTF